The 21 T cell receptor beta chains below were found in one sample sequenced in a study of STAT5B mutations in CD4+ large granular lymphocyte leukemia. Generated by immunoSEQ multiplex PCR, the TCRdb table keeps only in-frame clones and is missing some. The profile shows around 50,000 clones, approximately 84% of them singletons. The specimen was CD4+ T cells from blood buffy coats. The receptors here all came from a human donor in good health.

CDR3 sequence reads: CSVGALRGFATNEKLFF. The CDR3 DNA follows: TGCAGCGTTGGAGCTCTACGGGGTTTTGCAACTAATGAAAAACTGTTTTTT. This chain connects TRBV29-1 to TRBJ1-4; no definite D call. The CDR3 sequence is 17 residues long. Trimming removed 4 bases from V and 0 bases from J, with 18 bases in between. Germline assignment: CDR1 SQVTM and CDR2 ANQGSEA.

This clone was counted only a few times. V is TRBV6-1 and J is TRBJ1-1; D possibly corresponds to TRBD1 (6 bases). Germline V gene sequence: CDR1 MNHNS, CDR2 SASEGT. The CDR3 totals 14 residues. V shed 10 bases and J shed 8 bases, with 23 bases lying between them. The CDR3 reads CATSGAYRVQEAFF. As DNA, the CDR3 is TGTGCCACCTCAGGGGCCTACAGGGTCCAGGAAGCTTTCTTT.

This chain connects TRBV2 to TRBJ2-7; no definite D call. The V gene's germline CDR1 is SNHLY and CDR2 FYNNEI. V lost 6 bases to trimming and J lost 2 bases, with 17 bases between them. The CDR3 is 15 amino acids. CDR3 DNA sequence: TGTGCCAGCAGGGACCTGGTGGCAGGTCCCTACGAGCAGTACTTC. Its translation is CASRDLVAGPYEQYF.

The chain employs TRBV19 and TRBJ2-3, with 13 bases lining up with TRBD2. The CDR3 has 15 residues. Germline V CDR1 and CDR2: LNHDA, SQIVND (reference sequence). The V gene end was trimmed by 5 bases and the J gene end by 6 bases; junction bases not matched to a gene: 5. CDR3 amino acids: CASSSLAGGPDTQYF. As DNA, the CDR3 is TGTGCCAGTAGTTCACTAGCGGGAGGGCCGGATACGCAGTATTTT.

The chain links TRBV5-1 to TRBJ2-7; tentative D call: TRBD1 (5 bases). The CDR3 consists of 14 residues. The V and J ends lost 6 bases and 1 base respectively, with 14 bases between them. CDR1 and CDR2 (germline): SGHRS, YFSETQ. CDR3 DNA sequence: TGCGCCAGCACCCTAGGGGCGAATTCCTACGAGCAGTACTTC. It yields the protein CASTLGANSYEQYF. Filled out from reference TRBV5-1 and TRBJ2-7, the complete variable domain reads KAGVTQTPRYLIKTRGQQVTLSCSPISGHRSVSWYQQTPGQGLQFLFEYFSETQRNKGNFPGRFSGRQFSNSRSEMNVSTLELGDSALYLCASTLGANSYEQYFGPGTRLTVT.

The sample holds a few counts of this clone. V usage is TRBV29-1 and J usage is TRBJ1-2; D perhaps matches TRBD1 (5 bases). V lost 6 bases and J 8 bases, leaving 7 bases between the germline ends. The germline CDR1 and CDR2 sequences are SQVTM and ANQGSEA. The CDR3 is 9 residues long. Here the CDR3 reads CSVTDGYTF. The CDR3 region has the DNA TGCAGCGTGACAGACGGCTACACCTTC.

The genes are TRBV11-2 and TRBJ1-6, with TRBD1 matching over 10 bases. The germline V gene has CDR1 SGHAT and CDR2 FQNNGV. V lost 2 bases and J lost 8; bases outside the gene matches: 9. The CDR3 covers 17 residues. The CDR3: CASSLFPTGGFDSPLHF. The CDR3 nucleotides are TGTGCCAGCAGCTTATTCCCGACAGGGGGCTTTGATTCACCCCTCCACTTT.

The CDR3 DNA follows: TGTGCCTGGAGTGTTCCAGGGGGATATAGCAATCAGCCCCAGCATTTT. Protein sequence: CAWSVPGGYSNQPQHF. The chain carries TRBV30 and TRBJ1-5; TRBD1 aligns across 7 bases. Per germline, CDR1 GTSNPN and CDR2 SVGIG (reference sequence). The ends lost 0 bases at V and 0 bases at J; junction bases unmatched: 5. The CDR3 is made up of 16 amino acids.

This clone occurred once. The rearrangement links TRBV9 to TRBJ1-4, with D unclear. The ends were cut back, 9 bases at V and 10 bases at J, with 31 bases in the middle. This CDR3 has 17 amino acids. Germline V gene sequence: CDR1 SGDLS, CDR2 YYNGEE. The CDR3 sequence is CATRPRFWPVLFGKLFF. CDR3 DNA sequence: TGTGCCACCCGCCCCCGTTTCTGGCCAGTCCTTTTTGGAAAACTGTTTTTT. Full variable domain (missing parts from reference TRBV9 and TRBJ1-4): DSGVTQTPKHLITATGQRVTLRCSPRSGDLSVYWYQQSLDQGLQFLIQYYNGEERAKGNILERFSAQQFPDLHSELNLSSLELGDSALYFCATRPRFWPVLFGKLFFGSGTQLSVL.

A single count supports this clone. This chain links TRBV10-1 with TRBJ1-2; TRBD1 matches 10 bases. This CDR3 contains 15 residues. CDR1 and CDR2 from the germline V gene are WNHNN and SYGVQD (reference sequence). The ends lost 7 bases at V and 4 bases at J; junction bases unmatched: 9. The CDR3 here is CASIDRTGGAYGYTF. CDR3 sequence (DNA): TGCGCCAGCATTGATAGGACAGGGGGTGCCTATGGCTACACCTTC.

The chain combines TRBV5-1 with TRBJ2-3, with 7 bases fitting TRBD1. Per germline, CDR1 SGHRS and CDR2 YFSETQ. Unmatched junction bases numbered 25, after V lost 4 bases and J lost 8 bases. The length of the CDR3 is 19 residues. CDR3 nucleotide sequence: TGCGCCAGCAGCGTAGTACAGGGGAAGGAGGTCTCCCTTGGTACTACGCAGTATTTT. Its translation is CASSVVQGKEVSLGTTQYF. The full variable domain, with the rest looked up from reference TRBV5-1 and TRBJ2-3, is KAGVTQTPRYLIKTRGQQVTLSCSPISGHRSVSWYQQTPGQGLQFLFEYFSETQRNKGNFPGRFSGRQFSNSRSEMNVSTLELGDSALYLCASSVVQGKEVSLGTTQYFGPGTRLTVL.

This clone was seen once. V and J are TRBV5-6 and TRBJ2-3; perhaps TRBD2 as D (6 bases). V lost 0 bases, J lost 4 bases, and 15 bases lay in between. CDR3 size: 16 residues. Germline V CDR1 and CDR2: SGHDT, YYEEEE. CDR3: CASSLGVVGEADTQYF. In nucleotides, the CDR3 is TGTGCCAGCAGCTTGGGAGTCGTCGGGGAGGCAGATACGCAGTATTTT.

The V and J genes are TRBV5-1 and TRBJ2-7; either TRBD1 or TRBD2 may fit D (5 bases each). Deletions cut 4 bases from V and 6 bases from J, with 17 bases between. Germline V gene data show CDR1 as SGHRS and CDR2 as YFSETQ. The CDR3 is 14 residues long. CDR3 amino acids: CASSALRGSLEQYF. Written as DNA, the CDR3 is TGCGCCAGCAGCGCCCTGAGGGGTTCCCTCGAGCAGTACTTC. Combining the CDR3 with reference TRBV5-1 and TRBJ2-7 gives the whole variable domain KAGVTQTPRYLIKTRGQQVTLSCSPISGHRSVSWYQQTPGQGLQFLFEYFSETQRNKGNFPGRFSGRQFSNSRSEMNVSTLELGDSALYLCASSALRGSLEQYFGPGTRLTVT.

The CDR3: CASRAHRGRGEKLFF. The CDR3 DNA reads as TGTGCAAGTCGCGCACACAGGGGTCGCGGGGAAAAACTGTTTTTT. The rearrangement links TRBV12-2 to TRBJ1-4; TRBD1, the D gene given by the table, was not confirmed from the DNA. TRBV12-2 is recorded as a pseudogene. This CDR3 spans 15 amino acids.

The V call is TRBV9, the J call TRBJ1-2, with TRBD1 identical over 7 bases. The trim removed 4 bases at V and 5 bases at J, leaving 5 bases unmatched. The CDR3 is 13 residues long. The germline V gene encodes CDR1 SGDLS and CDR2 YYNGEE. The CDR3 DNA reads TGTGCCAGCAGCCCCGACAGGGAGTATGGCTACACCTTC. It translates to CASSPDREYGYTF.

The chain links TRBV10-1 to TRBJ1-6; D is ambiguous. Germline assignment: CDR1 WNHNN and CDR2 SYGVQD (reference sequence). The V and J ends lost 2 bases and 5 bases respectively, with 4 bases between them. The CDR3 covers 13 residues. DNA of the CDR3: TGCGCCAGCAGTGAGGATCATAATTCACCCCTCCACTTT. Protein: CASSEDHNSPLHF.

The CDR3 loop is CASTKRDGNEQFF. The CDR3 bases are TGTGCCAGCACGAAACGGGACGGGAATGAGCAGTTCTTC. This sequence joins TRBV6-5 and TRBJ2-1; D tentatively fits TRBD1 or TRBD2 (5 bases each). V shed 7 bases and J shed 7 bases, with 14 bases lying between them. The CDR3 is 13 residues long. Germline CDR1 MNHEY, CDR2 SVGAGI.

This chain uses TRBV6-5 with TRBJ1-2; 8 bases agree with TRBD1. The junction had 9 bases not matched to a gene; V was cut back by 2 bases and J by 7 bases. The CDR3 contains 15 residues. CDR1 MNHEY and CDR2 SVGAGI come from the germline V gene. CDR3 in amino acids: CASSYRDRRMVGYTF. DNA of the CDR3: TGTGCCAGCAGTTACCGGGACAGGCGAATGGTTGGCTACACCTTC.

This rearrangement joins TRBV11-2 to TRBJ2-2; D assignment may be TRBD1 or TRBD2 (5 bases each). V was cut by 3 bases and J by 5 bases, with 13 bases left in between. Germline CDR1 and CDR2: SGHAT and FQNNGV. The CDR3 spans 15 residues. The CDR3 bases are TGTGCCAGCAGCTTGACCCGGTGGGGGACCGGGGAGCTGTTTTTT. It codes for CASSLTRWGTGELFF.

This clone has a handful of counts. The J gene is TRBJ1-4, the V gene TRBV6-7; TRBD1 agrees at 7 bases. TRBV6-7 is an ORF; its function is uncertain. J was trimmed by 5 bases and V by 2 bases; bases with no gene match: 2. The CDR3 runs 14 residues. CDR3 sequence (DNA): TGTGCCAGCAGTTACGGGACAGTCAATGAAAAACTGTTTTTT. It encodes CASSYGTVNEKLFF.

The chain couples TRBV14 to TRBJ2-7, with 11 bases fitting TRBD2. J lost 2 bases, V lost 1 base, and 1 base had no gene match. The length of the CDR3 is 15 residues. Germline V lookup: CDR1 SGHDN, CDR2 FVKESK. The CDR3 loop reads CASSQGSGRAYEQYF. CDR3 nucleotide sequence: TGTGCCAGCAGCCAAGGTAGCGGGAGGGCCTACGAGCAGTACTTC. Filled out from reference TRBV14 and TRBJ2-7, the complete variable domain reads EAGVTQFPSHSVIEKGQTVTLRCDPISGHDNLYWYRRVMGKEIKFLLHFVKESKQDESGMPNNRFLAERTGGTYSTLKVQPAELEDSGVYFCASSQGSGRAYEQYFGPGTRLTVT.